These 8 T cell receptor beta chains came from one sample sequenced in a study of early T cells in non-severe SARS-CoV-2 infection. One entry per CDR3 protein, called by TCRdb with MiXCR from the 5' RACE reads. Of about 19,000 distinct CDR3 sequences in the sample, roughly 4.6% were seen once. Sequenced input: whole blood. Receptors originate from an adult who was a healthcare worker with PCR-confirmed SARS-CoV-2 infection or an uninfected control (not recorded which).

By share, this clonotype counts as medium-sized. The CDR3 region has the DNA TGTGCCAGTACCATAGGGGGAATTGAAGCTTTCTTT. Translated: CASTIGGIEAFF. V usage is TRBV19 and J usage is TRBJ1-1; weak D call: TRBD1 (6 bases). V was pared by 7 bases and J by 7 bases, with 13 bases between. Germline values: CDR1 LNHDA, CDR2 SQIVND (reference sequence). The CDR3 contains 12 residues.

This clonotype was detected ten times or more. The chain employs TRBV5-8 and TRBJ1-2; D is possibly TRBD1 (5 bases). The V gene's germline CDR1 is SGHTS and CDR2 YDEGEE. V was clipped by 0 bases and J by 0 bases, with 9 bases between them. The CDR3 length is 15 residues. The CDR3 loop reads CASSLVTETNYGYTF. The DNA for the CDR3 is TGTGCCAGCAGCTTGGTGACAGAAACTAACTATGGCTACACCTTC.

This clonotype was counted ten times or more. V and J are TRBV6-5 and TRBJ2-7, with D tentatively TRBD2 (6 bases). V lost 8 bases, J lost 1 base, and 15 bases lay in between. The CDR3 spans 14 residues. CDR1 is MNHEY, CDR2 SVGAGI, per germline. CDR3 sequence: CASETRRGSYEQYF. The CDR3 DNA reads TGTGCCAGCGAGACCCGGCGGGGTTCCTACGAGCAGTACTTC.

This clonotype has ten or more counts. This chain links TRBV19 with TRBJ1-5, with D perhaps matching TRBD1 (6 bases). V lost 6 bases, J lost 3 bases, and 12 bases lay in between. The germline V gene has CDR1 LNHDA and CDR2 SQIVND (reference sequence). The CDR3 has 14 residues. CDR3 nucleotides: TGTGCCAGTAGCCGACAGGAGAACAATCAGCCCCAGCATTTT. Encoded protein: CASSRQENNQPQHF.

At least ten counts were recorded for this clonotype. The rearrangement uses TRBV7-2 and TRBJ1-5; 9 positions agree with TRBD1. CDR1 and CDR2 (germline): SGHTA, FQGNSA. V shed 5 bases, J shed 3 bases, and the junction held 5 bases outside the gene matches. CDR3 size: 15 residues. CDR3 residues: CASSPDRGSNQPQHF. In DNA form, the CDR3 reads TGTGCCAGCAGCCCGGACAGGGGCTCCAATCAGCCCCAGCATTTT.

The genes are TRBV29-1 and TRBJ1-1; 9 positions agree with TRBD1. Per the germline V gene, CDR1 is SQVTM and CDR2 is ANQGSEA. This CDR3 is 13 amino acids long. J gave up 5 bases and V 7 bases, and 8 bases lay outside the gene matches. This CDR3 is CSGTTGGATEAFF. Here the CDR3 DNA reads TGCAGCGGGACGACAGGGGGAGCGACTGAAGCTTTCTTT.

This clonotype was seen at least ten times. The rearrangement uses TRBV7-2 and TRBJ1-5; 9 bases are shared with TRBD1. The ends lost 0 bases at V and 6 bases at J; junction bases unmatched: 3. The CDR3 consists of 15 residues. The V gene's germline CDR1 is SGHTA and CDR2 FQGNSA. The CDR3 bases are TGTGCCAGCAGCTTAGCCGGGACAGGGTTTCAGCCCCAGCATTTT. Encoded protein: CASSLAGTGFQPQHF.

This clonotype has a count of ten or more. The chain joins TRBV20-1 to TRBJ2-2; D is uncertain. The V end was cut by 1 base, the J end by 0 bases, with 6 bases between. The CDR3 is 14 residues long. Per germline, CDR1 DFQATT and CDR2 SNEGSKA (reference sequence). The CDR3 nucleotides are TGCAGTGCTAGAGGTCCAGCGAACACCGGGGAGCTGTTTTTT. Translating it yields CSARGPANTGELFF.